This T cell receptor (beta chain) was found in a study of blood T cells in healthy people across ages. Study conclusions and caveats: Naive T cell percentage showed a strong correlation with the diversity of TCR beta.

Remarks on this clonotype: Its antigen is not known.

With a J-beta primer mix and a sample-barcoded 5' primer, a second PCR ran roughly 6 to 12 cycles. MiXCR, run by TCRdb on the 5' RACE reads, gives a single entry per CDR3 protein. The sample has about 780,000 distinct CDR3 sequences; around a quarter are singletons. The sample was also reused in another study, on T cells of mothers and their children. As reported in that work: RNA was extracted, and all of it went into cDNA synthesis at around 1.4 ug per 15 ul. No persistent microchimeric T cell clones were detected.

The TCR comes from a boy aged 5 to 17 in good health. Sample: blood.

The CDR3 DNA follows: TGTGCCACCAGTGGACAGGGTTCTCGGGGCAATCAGCCCCAGCATTTT. Its protein product is CATSGQGSRGNQPQHF. V gene TRBV24-1 combines with J gene TRBJ1-5; 7 positions agree with TRBD1. Trimming cost V 5 bases and J 2 bases; bases outside gene matches: 8. The CDR3 runs 16 residues. Germline V gene sequence: CDR1 KGHDR, CDR2 SFDVKD.